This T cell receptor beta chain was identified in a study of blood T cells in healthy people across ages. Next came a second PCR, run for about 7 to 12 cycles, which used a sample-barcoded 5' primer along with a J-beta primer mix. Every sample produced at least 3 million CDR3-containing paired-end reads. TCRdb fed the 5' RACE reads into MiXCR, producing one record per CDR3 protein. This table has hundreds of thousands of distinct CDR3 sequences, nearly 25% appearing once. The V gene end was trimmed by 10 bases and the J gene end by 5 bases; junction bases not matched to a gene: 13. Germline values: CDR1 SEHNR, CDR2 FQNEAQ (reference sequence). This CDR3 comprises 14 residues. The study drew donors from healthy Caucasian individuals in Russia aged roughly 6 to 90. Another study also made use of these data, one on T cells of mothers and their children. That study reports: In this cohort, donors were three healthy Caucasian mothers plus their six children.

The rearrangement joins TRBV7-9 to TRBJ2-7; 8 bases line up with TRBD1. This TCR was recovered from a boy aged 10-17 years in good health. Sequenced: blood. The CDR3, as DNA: TGTGCCATCTCTTACCGGACAGGGTCCCACGAGCAGTACTTC. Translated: CAISYRTGSHEQYF.